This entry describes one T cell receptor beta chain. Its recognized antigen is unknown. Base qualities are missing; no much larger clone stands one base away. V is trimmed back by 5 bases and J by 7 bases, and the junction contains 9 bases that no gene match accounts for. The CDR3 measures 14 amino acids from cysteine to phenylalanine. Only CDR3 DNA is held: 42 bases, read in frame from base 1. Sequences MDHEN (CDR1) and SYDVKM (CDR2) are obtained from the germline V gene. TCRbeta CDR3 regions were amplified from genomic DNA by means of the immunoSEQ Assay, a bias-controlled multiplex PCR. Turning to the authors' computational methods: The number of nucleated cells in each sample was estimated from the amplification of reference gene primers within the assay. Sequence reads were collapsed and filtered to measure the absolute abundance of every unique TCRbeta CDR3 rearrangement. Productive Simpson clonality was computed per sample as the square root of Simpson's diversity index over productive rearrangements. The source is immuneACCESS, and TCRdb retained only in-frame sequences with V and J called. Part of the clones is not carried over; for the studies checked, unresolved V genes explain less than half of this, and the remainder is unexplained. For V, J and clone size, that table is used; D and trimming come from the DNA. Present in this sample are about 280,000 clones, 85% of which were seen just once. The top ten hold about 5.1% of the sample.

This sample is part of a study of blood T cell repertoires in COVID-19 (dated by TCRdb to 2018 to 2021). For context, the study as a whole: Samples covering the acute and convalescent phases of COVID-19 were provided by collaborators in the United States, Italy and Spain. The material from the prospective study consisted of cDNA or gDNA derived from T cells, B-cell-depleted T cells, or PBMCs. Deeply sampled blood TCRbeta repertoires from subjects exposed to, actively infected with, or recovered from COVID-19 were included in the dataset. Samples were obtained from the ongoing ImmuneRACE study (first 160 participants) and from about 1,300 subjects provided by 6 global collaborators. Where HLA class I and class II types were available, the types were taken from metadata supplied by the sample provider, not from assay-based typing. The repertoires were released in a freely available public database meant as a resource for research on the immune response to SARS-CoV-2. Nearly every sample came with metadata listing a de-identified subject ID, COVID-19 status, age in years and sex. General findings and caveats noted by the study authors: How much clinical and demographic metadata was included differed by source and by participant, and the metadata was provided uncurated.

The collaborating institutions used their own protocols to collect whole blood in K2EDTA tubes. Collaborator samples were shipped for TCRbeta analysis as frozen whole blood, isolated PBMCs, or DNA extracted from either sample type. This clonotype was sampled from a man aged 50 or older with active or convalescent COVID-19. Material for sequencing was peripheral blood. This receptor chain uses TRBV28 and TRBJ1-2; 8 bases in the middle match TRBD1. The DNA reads TGTGCCAGCAGTCCGCTGGACAGGGCATCTGGCTACACCTTC. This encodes CASSPLDRASGYTF.